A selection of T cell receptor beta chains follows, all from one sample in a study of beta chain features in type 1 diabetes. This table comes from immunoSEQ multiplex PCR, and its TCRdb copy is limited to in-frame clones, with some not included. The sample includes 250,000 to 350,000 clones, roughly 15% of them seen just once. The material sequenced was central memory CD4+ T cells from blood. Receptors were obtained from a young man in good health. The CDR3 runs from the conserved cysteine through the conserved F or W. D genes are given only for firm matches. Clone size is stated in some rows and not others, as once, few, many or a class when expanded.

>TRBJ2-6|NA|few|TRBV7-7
CASSTHSGANVLTF
TGTGCCAGCAGCACCCACTCTGGGGCCAACGTCCTGACTTTC
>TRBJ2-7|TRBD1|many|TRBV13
CASSFRTGGYEQYF
TGTGCCAGCAGTTTTCGGACAGGGGGCTACGAGCAGTACTTC
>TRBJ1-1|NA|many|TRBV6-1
CASSEIAWQTNTEAFF
TGTGCCAGCAGTGAAATTGCTTGGCAGACGAACACTGAAGCTTTCTTT
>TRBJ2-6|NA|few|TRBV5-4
CASSLALDTGANVLTF
TGTGCCAGCAGCTTGGCACTGGATACTGGGGCCAACGTCCTGACTTTC
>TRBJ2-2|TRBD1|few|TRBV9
CASSVMWTGAGELFF
TGTGCCAGCAGCGTTATGTGGACAGGGGCCGGGGAGCTGTTTTTT
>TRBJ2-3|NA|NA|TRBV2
CASAGGLSTDTQYF
TGTGCCAGTGCTGGGGGACTTAGCACAGATACGCAGTATTTT
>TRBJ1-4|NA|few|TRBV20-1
CSLQGMAELFF
TGCAGTCTACAGGGCATGGCAGAACTGTTTTTT
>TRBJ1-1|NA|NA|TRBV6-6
CASSPEGYAEAFF
TGTGCCAGCAGTCCCGAAGGGTACGCTGAAGCTTTCTTT
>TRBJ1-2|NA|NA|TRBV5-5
CASSLEQDYGYTF
TGTGCCAGCAGCTTGGAACAGGATTATGGCTACACCTTC
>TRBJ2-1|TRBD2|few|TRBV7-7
CASSLLETSGAEQFF
TGTGCCAGCAGCTTACTCGAGACTAGCGGGGCTGAGCAGTTCTTC
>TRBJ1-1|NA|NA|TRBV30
CAWRLGENTEAFF
TGTGCCTGGAGGCTGGGGGAGAACACTGAAGCTTTCTTT
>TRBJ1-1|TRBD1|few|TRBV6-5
CASSSYRGGVTEAFF
TGTGCCAGCAGTTCTTACAGGGGTGGAGTCACTGAAGCTTTCTTT
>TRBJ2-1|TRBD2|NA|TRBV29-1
CSVAGGGVNEQFF
TGCAGCGTTGCGGGAGGCGGGGTCAATGAGCAGTTCTTC
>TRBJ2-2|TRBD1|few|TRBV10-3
CAMLTGEGSLTGELFF
TGTGCCATGTTAACAGGGGAAGGTAGTTTAACCGGGGAGCTGTTTTTT
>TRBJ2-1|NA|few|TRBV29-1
CSVASTGTEQFF
TGCAGCGTAGCATCTACCGGGACTGAGCAGTTCTTC
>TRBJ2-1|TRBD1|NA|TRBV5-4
CASSEPGTGGVSSYNEQFF
TGTGCCAGCAGCGAACCCGGGACAGGGGGCGTGAGCTCCTACAATGAGCAGTTCTTC
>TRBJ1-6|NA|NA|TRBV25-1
CASQERGRGNSPLHF
TGTGCCAGCCAAGAGAGGGGGAGGGGTAATTCACCCCTCCACTTT
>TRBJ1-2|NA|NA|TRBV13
CASSDVGPLGYTF
TGTGCCAGCAGTGATGTGGGGCCTCTTGGCTACACCTTC
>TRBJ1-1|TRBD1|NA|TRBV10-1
CASSGGQGRTEAFF
TGCGCCAGCAGTGGAGGACAGGGGAGGACTGAAGCTTTCTTT
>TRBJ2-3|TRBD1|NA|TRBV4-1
CASSPGQGYTDTQYF
TGCGCCAGCAGCCCCGGACAGGGCTACACAGATACGCAGTATTTT
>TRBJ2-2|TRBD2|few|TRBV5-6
CASSSRLANTGELFF
TGTGCCAGCAGCTCCCGACTAGCCAACACCGGGGAGCTGTTTTTT
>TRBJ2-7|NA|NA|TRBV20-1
CSAKVGVEQYF
TGCAGTGCCAAGGTCGGGGTAGAGCAGTACTTC
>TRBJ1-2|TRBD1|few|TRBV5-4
CASSHPTGADGYTF
TGCGCCAGCAGCCACCCTACAGGGGCGGATGGCTACACCTTC
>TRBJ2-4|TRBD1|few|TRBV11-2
CASSSASTGSHF
TGTGCCAGCAGCTCAGCGTCGACAGGGTCGCACTTC
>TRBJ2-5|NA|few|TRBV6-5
CASSYRQTAETQYF
TGTGCCAGCAGTTACCGTCAGACGGCGGAGACCCAGTACTTC
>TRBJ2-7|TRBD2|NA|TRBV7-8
CASSIDLLAGIEQYF
TGTGCCAGCAGCATTGACCTGCTAGCGGGGATTGAGCAGTACTTC
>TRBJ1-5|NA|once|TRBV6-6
CASSTDVINQPQHF
TGTGCCAGCAGCACGGACGTCATAAATCAGCCCCAGCATTTT
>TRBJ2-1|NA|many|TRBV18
CASSSGPDNEQFF
TGTGCCAGCTCATCCGGGCCTGACAATGAGCAGTTCTTC
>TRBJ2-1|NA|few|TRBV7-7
CASSLPGVYNEQFF
TGTGCCAGCAGCTTACCAGGGGTCTACAATGAGCAGTTCTTC
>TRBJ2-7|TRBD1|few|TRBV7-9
CASSLQGAGYEQYF
TGTGCCAGCAGCTTACAGGGGGCAGGCTACGAGCAGTACTTC
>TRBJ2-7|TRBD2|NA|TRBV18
CASSRSSGGVNSYEQYF
TGTGCCAGCTCACGGTCTAGCGGGGGGGTCAACTCCTACGAGCAGTACTTC
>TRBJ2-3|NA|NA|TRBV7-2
CASMMAGAADTQYF
TGTGCCAGCATGATGGCAGGGGCGGCAGATACGCAGTATTTT
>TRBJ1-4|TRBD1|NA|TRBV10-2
CASMAGGNEKLFF
TGCGCCAGCATGGCAGGGGGTAATGAAAAACTGTTTTTT
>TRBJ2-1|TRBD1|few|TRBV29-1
CSVGTGKSYNEQFF
TGCAGCGTCGGGACAGGGAAATCCTACAATGAGCAGTTCTTC
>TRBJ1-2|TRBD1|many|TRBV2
CASNPTGNYGYTF
TGTGCCAGCAACCCGACAGGGAACTATGGCTACACCTTC